This paragraph covers one TCR beta chain sequence. Its target is unknown. Clinicians diagnosed using symptoms, serum thyroxine, TRAb, thyroid ultrasound and orbital computed tomography. Amplification targeted the TCR beta CDR3 regions, with RNA transcripts as the source material. First-round RT-PCR used HTBI primers; second-round multiplex PCR followed. TCRdb passed the multiplex PCR reads through MiXCR, listing each CDR3 protein once. This table has about 550,000 distinct CDR3 sequences, less than 40% appearing once. This entry comes from a study of Graves' ophthalmopathy and Graves' hyperthyroidism. Study-wide findings and caveats: With roughly 65% sensitivity and 72% to 80% specificity, the model predicted ophthalmopathy progression. Blood also carried most expanded thyroid clonotypes exceeding 0.001 frequency. For separating ophthalmopathy from stable hyperthyroidism, a 13-signature model gave 87.88% sensitivity and around 80% specificity.

CDR3 length: 17 amino acids. Germline V gives CDR1 LGHDT, CDR2 YNNKEL (reference sequence). Germline trimming cut 4 bases from V and 0 bases from J; bases unmatched to any gene: 6. The TCR originated in an adult man with Graves' hyperthyroidism. Material for sequencing was peripheral blood or thyroid tissue (not recorded which). This chain connects TRBV3-1 to TRBJ2-7; 13 nucleotides agree with TRBD2. This chain's CDR3 is CASSPGTSGASSYEQYF. DNA of the CDR3: TGTGCCAGCAGCCCAGGGACTAGCGGGGCCTCCTCCTACGAGCAGTACTTC.